These T cell receptor beta chains were read from a single sample in a study of blood T cell repertoires in COVID-19. Method: immunoSEQ multiplex PCR; TCRdb's copy keeps in-frame clones and lacks some. Of 250,000 to 300,000 clones listed, around 89% were seen once; the top ten hold 3.7%. Sequenced material: peripheral blood. Receptors originate from a woman between 40 and 55 years old with acute or convalescent COVID-19. Both conserved end residues are trimmed from each CDR3.

V gene: TRBV5-1; J gene: TRBJ2-1; CDR3 protein: ASSLATSGGAIYNEQF
V gene: TRBV6-6; J gene: TRBJ2-1; CDR3 protein: ASSYRDSAYNEQF
V gene: TRBV27; J gene: TRBJ1-2; CDR3 protein: ASINANYGYT
V gene: TRBV4-2; J gene: TRBJ1-2; CDR3 protein: ASSHPAGDNGYT
V gene: TRBV6-4; J gene: TRBJ2-3; CDR3 protein: ASKAGESTDTQY
V gene: TRBV7-8; J gene: TRBJ1-5; CDR3 protein: ASSLYNRGNQPQH
V gene: TRBV10-3; J gene: TRBJ2-1; CDR3 protein: AISSYSSSGGASYNEQF
V gene: TRBV27; J gene: TRBJ2-1; CDR3 protein: ASSLVGGLAANSRYNEQF
V gene: TRBV5-1; J gene: TRBJ1-1; CDR3 protein: ASSFPGNTEAF
V gene: TRBV27; J gene: TRBJ1-1; CDR3 protein: ASSYLSNTEAF
V gene: TRBV5-4; J gene: TRBJ1-5; CDR3 protein: ASSTRGSNQPQH
V gene: TRBV27; J gene: TRBJ1-1; CDR3 protein: ASSFRDRGFTEAF
V gene: TRBV3-1/TRBV3-2; J gene: TRBJ1-6; CDR3 protein: ASSPGTARQVSPLH
V gene: TRBV10-1; J gene: TRBJ2-5; CDR3 protein: ASKPPGLAGDKEETQY
V gene: TRBV10-1; J gene: TRBJ2-3; CDR3 protein: ASSETTGGVADTQY
V gene: TRBV19; J gene: TRBJ2-1; CDR3 protein: ASQGTPSYNEQF
V gene: TRBV5-1; J gene: TRBJ1-4; CDR3 protein: ASSPGQGSNEKLF
V gene: TRBV6-1; J gene: TRBJ1-1; CDR3 protein: ASSEGPEGQAMNTEAF
V gene: TRBV7-2; J gene: TRBJ2-1; CDR3 protein: ASSRGRTGPYNEQF
V gene: TRBV6-5; J gene: TRBJ1-1; CDR3 protein: ASSYSGPEATEAF
V gene: TRBV13; J gene: TRBJ1-4; CDR3 protein: ASSLGDRGANEKLF
V gene: TRBV2; J gene: TRBJ2-3; CDR3 protein: ASSEGAADTQY